This T cell receptor (beta chain) comes out of a study of blood T cells in healthy people across ages. Study details: Template switching retrieved approximately one barcoded beta molecule for each two T cells.

Next came a second PCR, run for roughly 7 to 12 cycles, which used a sample-barcoded 5' primer along with a J-beta primer mix. TCRdb recomputed calls from the 5' RACE reads with MiXCR, one row per CDR3 protein. The sample has about 780,000 distinct CDR3 sequences, 46% seen once; the top ten hold around a sixth. This TCR came from a man older than 75 in good health. Source material: blood.

In DNA, the CDR3 is TGTGCCAGCAGTCGTCGGACAGGGCCAGCCACAGATACGCAGTATTTT. This sequence encodes CASSRRTGPATDTQYF. This chain connects TRBV12-3 or TRBV12-4 to TRBJ2-3, with TRBD1 matching over 8 bases. J lost 2 bases, V lost 5 bases, and 9 bases had no gene match. The CDR3 sequence is 16 residues long.